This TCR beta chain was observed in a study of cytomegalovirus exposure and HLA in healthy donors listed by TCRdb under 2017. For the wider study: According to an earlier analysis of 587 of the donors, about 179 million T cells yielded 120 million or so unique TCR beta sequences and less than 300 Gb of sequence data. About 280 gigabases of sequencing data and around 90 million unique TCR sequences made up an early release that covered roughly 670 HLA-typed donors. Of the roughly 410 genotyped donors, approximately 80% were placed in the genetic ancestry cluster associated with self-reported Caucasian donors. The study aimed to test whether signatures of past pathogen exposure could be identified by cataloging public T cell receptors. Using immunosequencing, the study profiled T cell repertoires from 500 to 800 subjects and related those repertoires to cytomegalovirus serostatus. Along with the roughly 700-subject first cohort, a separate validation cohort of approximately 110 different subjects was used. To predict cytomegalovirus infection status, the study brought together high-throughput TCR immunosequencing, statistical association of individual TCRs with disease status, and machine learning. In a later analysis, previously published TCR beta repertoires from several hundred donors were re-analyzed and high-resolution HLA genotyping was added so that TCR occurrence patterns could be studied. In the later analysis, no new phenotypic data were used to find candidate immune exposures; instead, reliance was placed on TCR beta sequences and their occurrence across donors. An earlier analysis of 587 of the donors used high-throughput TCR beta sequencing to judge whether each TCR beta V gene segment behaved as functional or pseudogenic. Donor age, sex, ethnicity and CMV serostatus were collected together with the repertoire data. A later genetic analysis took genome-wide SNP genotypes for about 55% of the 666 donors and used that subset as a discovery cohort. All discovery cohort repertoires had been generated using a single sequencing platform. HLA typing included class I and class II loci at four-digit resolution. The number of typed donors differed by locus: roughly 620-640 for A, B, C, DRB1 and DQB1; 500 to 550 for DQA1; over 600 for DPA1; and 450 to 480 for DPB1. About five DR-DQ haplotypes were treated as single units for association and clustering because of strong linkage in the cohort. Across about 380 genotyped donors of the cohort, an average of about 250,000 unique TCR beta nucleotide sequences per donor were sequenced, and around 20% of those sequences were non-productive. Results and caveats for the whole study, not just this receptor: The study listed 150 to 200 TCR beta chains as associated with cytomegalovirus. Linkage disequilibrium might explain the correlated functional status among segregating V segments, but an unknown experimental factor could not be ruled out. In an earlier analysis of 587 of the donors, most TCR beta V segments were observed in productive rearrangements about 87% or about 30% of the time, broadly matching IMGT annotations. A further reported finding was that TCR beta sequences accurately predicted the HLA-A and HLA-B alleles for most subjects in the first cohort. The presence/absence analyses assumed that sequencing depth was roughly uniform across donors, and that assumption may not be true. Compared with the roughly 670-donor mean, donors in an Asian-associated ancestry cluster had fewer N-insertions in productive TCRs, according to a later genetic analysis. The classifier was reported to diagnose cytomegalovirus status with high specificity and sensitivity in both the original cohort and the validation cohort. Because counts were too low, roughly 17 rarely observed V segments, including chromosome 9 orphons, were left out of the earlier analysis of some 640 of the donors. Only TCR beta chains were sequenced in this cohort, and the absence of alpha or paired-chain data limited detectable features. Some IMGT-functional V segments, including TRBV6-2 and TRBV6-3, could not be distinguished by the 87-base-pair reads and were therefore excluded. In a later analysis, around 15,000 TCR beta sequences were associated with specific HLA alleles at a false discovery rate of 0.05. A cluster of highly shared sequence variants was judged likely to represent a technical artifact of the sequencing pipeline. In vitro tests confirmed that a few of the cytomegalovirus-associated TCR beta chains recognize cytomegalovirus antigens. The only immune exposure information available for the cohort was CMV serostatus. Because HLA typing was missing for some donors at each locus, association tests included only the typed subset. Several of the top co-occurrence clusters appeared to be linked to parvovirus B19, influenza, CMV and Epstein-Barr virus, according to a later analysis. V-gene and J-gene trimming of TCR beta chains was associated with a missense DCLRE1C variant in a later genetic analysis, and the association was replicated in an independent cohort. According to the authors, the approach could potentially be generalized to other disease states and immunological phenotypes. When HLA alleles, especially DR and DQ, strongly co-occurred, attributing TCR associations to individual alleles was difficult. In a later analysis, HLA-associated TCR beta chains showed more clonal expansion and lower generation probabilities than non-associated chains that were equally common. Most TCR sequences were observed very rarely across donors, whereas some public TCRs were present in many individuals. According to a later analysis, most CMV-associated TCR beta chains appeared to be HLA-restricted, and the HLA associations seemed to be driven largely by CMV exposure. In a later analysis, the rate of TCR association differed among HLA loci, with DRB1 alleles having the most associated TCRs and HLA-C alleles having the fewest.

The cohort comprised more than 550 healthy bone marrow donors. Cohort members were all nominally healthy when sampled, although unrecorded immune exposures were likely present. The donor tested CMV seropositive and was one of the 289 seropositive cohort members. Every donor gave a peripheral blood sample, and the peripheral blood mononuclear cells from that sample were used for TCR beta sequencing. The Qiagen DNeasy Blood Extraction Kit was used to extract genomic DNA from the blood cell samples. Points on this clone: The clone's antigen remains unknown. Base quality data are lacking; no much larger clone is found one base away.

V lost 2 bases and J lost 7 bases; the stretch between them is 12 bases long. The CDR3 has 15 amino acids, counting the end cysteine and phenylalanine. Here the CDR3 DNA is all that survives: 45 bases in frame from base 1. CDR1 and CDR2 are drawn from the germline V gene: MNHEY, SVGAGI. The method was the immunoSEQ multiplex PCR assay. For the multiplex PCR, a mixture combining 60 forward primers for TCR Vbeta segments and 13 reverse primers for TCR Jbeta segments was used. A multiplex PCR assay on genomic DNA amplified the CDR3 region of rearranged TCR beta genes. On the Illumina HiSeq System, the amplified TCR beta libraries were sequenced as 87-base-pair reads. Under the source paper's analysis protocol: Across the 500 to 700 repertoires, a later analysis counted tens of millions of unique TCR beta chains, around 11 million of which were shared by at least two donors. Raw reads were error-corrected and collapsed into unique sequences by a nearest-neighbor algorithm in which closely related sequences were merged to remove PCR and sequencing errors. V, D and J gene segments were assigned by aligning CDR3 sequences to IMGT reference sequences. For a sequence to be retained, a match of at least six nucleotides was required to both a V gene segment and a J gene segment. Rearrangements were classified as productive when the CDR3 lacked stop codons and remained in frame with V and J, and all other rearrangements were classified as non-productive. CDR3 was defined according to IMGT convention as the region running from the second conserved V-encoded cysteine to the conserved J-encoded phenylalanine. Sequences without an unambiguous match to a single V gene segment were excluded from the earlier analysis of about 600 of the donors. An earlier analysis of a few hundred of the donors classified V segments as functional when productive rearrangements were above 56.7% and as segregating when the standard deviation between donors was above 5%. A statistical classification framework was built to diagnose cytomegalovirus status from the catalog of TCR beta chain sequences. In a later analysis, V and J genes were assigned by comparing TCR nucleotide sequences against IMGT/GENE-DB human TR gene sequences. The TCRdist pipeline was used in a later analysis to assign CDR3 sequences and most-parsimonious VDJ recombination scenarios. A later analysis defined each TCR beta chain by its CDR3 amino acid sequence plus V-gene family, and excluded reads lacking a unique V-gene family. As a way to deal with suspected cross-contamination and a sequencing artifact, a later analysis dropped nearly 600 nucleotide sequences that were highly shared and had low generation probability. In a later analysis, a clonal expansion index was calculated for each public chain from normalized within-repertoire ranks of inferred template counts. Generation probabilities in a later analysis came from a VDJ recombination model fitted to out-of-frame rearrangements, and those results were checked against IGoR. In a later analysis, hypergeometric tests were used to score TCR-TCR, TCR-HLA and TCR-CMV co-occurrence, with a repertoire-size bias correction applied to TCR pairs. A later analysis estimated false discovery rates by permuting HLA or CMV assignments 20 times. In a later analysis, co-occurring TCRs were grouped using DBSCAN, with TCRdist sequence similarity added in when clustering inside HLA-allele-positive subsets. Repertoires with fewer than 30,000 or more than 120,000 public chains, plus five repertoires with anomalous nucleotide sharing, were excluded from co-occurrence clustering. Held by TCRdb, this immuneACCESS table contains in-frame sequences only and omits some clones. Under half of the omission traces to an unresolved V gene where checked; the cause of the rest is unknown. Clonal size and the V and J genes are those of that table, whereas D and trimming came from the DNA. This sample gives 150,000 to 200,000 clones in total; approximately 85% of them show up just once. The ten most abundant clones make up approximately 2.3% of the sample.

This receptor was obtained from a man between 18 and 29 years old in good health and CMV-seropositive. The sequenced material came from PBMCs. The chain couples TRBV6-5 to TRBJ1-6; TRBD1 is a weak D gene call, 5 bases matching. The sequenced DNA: TGTGCCAGCAGTTACGCCAGGGTGGGCAATTCACCCCTCCACTTT. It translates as CASSYARVGNSPLHF.